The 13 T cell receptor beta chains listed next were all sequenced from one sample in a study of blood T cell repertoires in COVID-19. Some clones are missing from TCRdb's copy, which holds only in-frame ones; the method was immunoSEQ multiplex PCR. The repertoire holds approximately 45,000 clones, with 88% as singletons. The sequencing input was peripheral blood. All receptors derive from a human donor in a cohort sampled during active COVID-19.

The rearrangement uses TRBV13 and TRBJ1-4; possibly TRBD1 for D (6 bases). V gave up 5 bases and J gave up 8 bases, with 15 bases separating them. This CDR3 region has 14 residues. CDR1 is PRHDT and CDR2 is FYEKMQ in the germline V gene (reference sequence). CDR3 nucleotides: TGTGCCAGCAGCGGGGGGGCGCGGAGGGAAAAACTGTTTTTT. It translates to CASSGGARREKLFF.

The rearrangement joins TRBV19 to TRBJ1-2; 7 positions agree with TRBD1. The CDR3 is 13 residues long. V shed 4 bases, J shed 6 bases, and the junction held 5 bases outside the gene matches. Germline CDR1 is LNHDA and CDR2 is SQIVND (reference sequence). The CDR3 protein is CASSNRQGDGYTF. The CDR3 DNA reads TGTGCCAGTAGTAACCGACAGGGCGATGGCTACACCTTC.

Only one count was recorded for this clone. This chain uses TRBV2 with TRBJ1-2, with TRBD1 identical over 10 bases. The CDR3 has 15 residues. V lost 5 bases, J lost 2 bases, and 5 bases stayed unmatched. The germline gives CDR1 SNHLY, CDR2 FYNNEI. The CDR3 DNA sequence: TGTGCCAGCAGTTTTCGACAGGGGGCGAACTATGGCTACACCTTC. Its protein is CASSFRQGANYGYTF.

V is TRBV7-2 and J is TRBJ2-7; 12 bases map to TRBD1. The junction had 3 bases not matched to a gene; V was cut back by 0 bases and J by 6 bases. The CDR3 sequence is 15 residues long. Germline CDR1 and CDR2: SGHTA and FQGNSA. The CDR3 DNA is TGTGCCAGCAGCTTAGCTGGGACAGGGGGCTTCGAGCAGTACTTC. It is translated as CASSLAGTGGFEQYF.

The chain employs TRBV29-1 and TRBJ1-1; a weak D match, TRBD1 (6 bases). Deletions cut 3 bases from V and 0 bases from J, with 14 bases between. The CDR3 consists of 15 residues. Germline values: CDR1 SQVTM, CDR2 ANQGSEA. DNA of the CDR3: TGCAGCGTTGACAGGGGAGTTGCCTTGAACACTGAAGCTTTCTTT. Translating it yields CSVDRGVALNTEAFF.

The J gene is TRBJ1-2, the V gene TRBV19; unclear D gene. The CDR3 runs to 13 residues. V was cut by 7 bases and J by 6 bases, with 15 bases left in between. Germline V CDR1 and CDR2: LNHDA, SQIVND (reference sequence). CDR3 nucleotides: TGTGCCAGTACCCCCCGGGAGTTGAATGGCTACACCTTC. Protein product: CASTPRELNGYTF.

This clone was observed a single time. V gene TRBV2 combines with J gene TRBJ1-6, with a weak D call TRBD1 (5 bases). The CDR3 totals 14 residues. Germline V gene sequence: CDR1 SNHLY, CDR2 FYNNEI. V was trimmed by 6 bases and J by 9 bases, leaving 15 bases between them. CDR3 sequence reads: CASRRPGLGSPLHF. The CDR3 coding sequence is TGTGCCAGCAGAAGGCCAGGGTTAGGTTCACCCCTCCACTTT.

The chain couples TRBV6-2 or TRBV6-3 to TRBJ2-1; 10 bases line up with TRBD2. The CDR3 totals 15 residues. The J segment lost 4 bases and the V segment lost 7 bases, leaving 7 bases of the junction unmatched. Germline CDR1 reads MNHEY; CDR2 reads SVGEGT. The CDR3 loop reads CASIPPSGGYNEQFF. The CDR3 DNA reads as TGTGCCAGCATCCCCCCTAGCGGGGGATACAATGAGCAGTTCTTC.

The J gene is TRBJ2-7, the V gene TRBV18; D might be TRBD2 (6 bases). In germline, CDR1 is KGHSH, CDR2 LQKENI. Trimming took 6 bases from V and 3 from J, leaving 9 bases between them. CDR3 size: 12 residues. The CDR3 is CASSLGGYEQYF. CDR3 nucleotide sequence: TGTGCCAGCTCCCTCGGGGGCTACGAGCAGTACTTC.

CDR3: CASSLARNEQFF. DNA for the CDR3: TGTGCCAGCAGCCTTGCACGGAATGAGCAGTTCTTC. V gene TRBV3-1 (or the pseudogene TRBV3-2) combines with J gene TRBJ2-1, with D unclear. CDR1 is LGHDT, CDR2 YNNKEL, per germline (reference sequence). The germline V and J ends were trimmed by 4 bases and 7 bases, with 8 bases remaining between them. CDR3 length: 12 amino acids.

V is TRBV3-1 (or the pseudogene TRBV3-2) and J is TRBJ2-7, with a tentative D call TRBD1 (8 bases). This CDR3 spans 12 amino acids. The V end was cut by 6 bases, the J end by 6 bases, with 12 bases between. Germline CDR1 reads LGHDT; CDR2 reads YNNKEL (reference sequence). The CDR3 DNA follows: TGTGCCAGCAGGACAGGGGAGGGCGAGCAGTACTTC. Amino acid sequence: CASRTGEGEQYF.

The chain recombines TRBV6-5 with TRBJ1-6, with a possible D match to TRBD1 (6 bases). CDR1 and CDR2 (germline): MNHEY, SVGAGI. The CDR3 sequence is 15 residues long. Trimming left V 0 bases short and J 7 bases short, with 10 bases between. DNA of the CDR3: TGTGCCAGCAGTTACTCGGCAGGGGAAAATTCACCCCTCCACTTT. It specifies CASSYSAGENSPLHF.

The CDR3 loop reads CASSLGASGGLSYNEQFF. CDR3 nucleotide sequence: TGTGCCAGCAGCTTGGGGGCTAGCGGGGGCCTCTCCTACAATGAGCAGTTCTTC. The chain is built from TRBV5-6 and TRBJ2-1; TRBD2 matches 10 bases. Germline V CDR1 and CDR2: SGHDT, YYEEEE. J gave up 0 bases and V 0 bases, and 6 bases lay outside the gene matches. This CDR3 region has 18 residues.